This T cell receptor (beta chain) was obtained from a study of T cells in Graves' hyperthyroidism and ophthalmopathy. Study results and caveats: A model built on 13 V-J features separated ophthalmopathy from stable hyperthyroidism.

TCR beta CDR3 sequences were amplified from RNA transcripts. When the TCR CDR3 underwent first-round RT-PCR, the HTBI primer set was used. MiXCR was run by TCRdb on the multiplex PCR reads, yielding one entry per CDR3 protein. The data show about 110,000 distinct CDR3 sequences, with roughly 15% seen just once and roughly 40% held by the top ten. Uncontrolled infection, other autoimmune disease, pregnancy or lactation barred patients from enrollment. There are 14 residues in the CDR3. Germline lookup yields CDR1 SGHTA and CDR2 FQGNSA. V lost 5 bases and J 4 bases, leaving 14 bases between the germline ends. This clonotype showed up just a few times. Its target is unknown.

The sequenced sample was blood. The receptor was derived from a woman aged 45 to 65 with Graves' hyperthyroidism. This sequence joins TRBV7-2 and TRBJ1-2, with D possibly matching TRBD1 (6 bases). CDR3 bases: TGTGCCAGCAGCCAACCGGGGGCCCTCTATGGCTACACCTTC. Amino acids: CASSQPGALYGYTF.